One and the same sample provided the 26 T cell receptor beta chains below, sequenced in a study of long-term antiretroviral therapy in people with HIV. Version v3.0 of the immunoSEQ assay was performed at survey level. Only in-frame clones appear in the TCRdb table, and some are missing; sequencing was by immunoSEQ multiplex PCR. Of 20,000 to 25,000 clones in the sample, 65% to 85% were seen once. The sample in question was unsorted PBMCs, obtained less than 1.8 years before starting antiretroviral therapy. The origin of the receptors is a middle-aged woman with HIV.

The gene calls are TRBV5-4 and TRBJ1-1; D possibly corresponds to TRBD1 (5 bases). Per the germline V gene, CDR1 is SGHNT and CDR2 is YYREEE (reference sequence). The CDR3 covers 15 residues. V was shortened by 3 bases and J by 1 base, with 13 bases between the two germline ends. CDR3 DNA sequence: TGTGCCAGCAGCTCCGGCGACAGAGGGAACACTGAAGCTTTCTTT. Amino acids: CASSSGDRGNTEAFF.

This clone was observed a single time. In nucleotides, the CDR3 is TGTGCCACTATGAACCCATTTCTGGATAGCAATCAGCCCCAGCATTTT. Translating it yields CATMNPFLDSNQPQHF. The V call is TRBV19, the J call TRBJ1-5; D not resolved. This CDR3 is 16 amino acids long. Germline V gene lookup returns CDR1 LNHDA and CDR2 SQIVND (reference sequence). V lost 10 bases and J 0 bases, leaving 19 bases between the germline ends. Based on the CDR3 plus reference TRBV19 and TRBJ1-5, the full variable domain is DGGITQSPKYLFRKEGQNVTLSCEQNLNHDAMYWYRQDPGQGLRLIYYSQIVNDFQKGDIAEGYSVSREKKESFPLTVTSAQKNPTAFYLCATMNPFLDSNQPQHFGDGTRLSIL.

CDR3 sequence reads: CASSLTGQMNTEAFF. DNA for the CDR3: TGTGCCAGCTCACTTACTGGACAGATGAACACTGAAGCTTTCTTT. The chain uses TRBV18 and TRBJ1-1, with D possibly matching TRBD1 (6 bases). V lost 4 bases to trimming and J lost 0 bases, with 12 bases between them. CDR1 is KGHSH and CDR2 is LQKENI in the germline V gene. This CDR3 is built from 15 residues. Together with reference TRBV18 and TRBJ1-1, the CDR3 gives the full variable domain: NAGVMQNPRHLVRRRGQEARLRCSPMKGHSHVYWYRQLPEEGLKFMVYLQKENIIDESGMPKERFSAEFPKEGPSILRIQQVVRGDSAAYFCASSLTGQMNTEAFFGQGTRLTVV.

The rearrangement links TRBV19 to TRBJ1-1, with D maybe TRBD1 (6 bases). The V end lost 7 bases, the J end lost 8 bases, and 14 bases lay between the germline ends. The CDR3 has 12 amino acids. The V gene's germline CDR1 is LNHDA and CDR2 SQIVND (reference sequence). CDR3 residues: CASKFAGVEAFF. CDR3 DNA: TGTGCCAGTAAATTTGCAGGGGTGGAAGCTTTCTTT.

Remarks on this clone: Other DNA variants within this sample encode the same CDR3. V gene TRBV18 combines with J gene TRBJ1-5; 9 bases fit TRBD1. CDR1 is KGHSH, CDR2 LQKENI, per germline. The CDR3 spans 15 residues. Trimming took 3 bases from V and 2 from J; bases not matched to a gene: 2. The CDR3 loop is CASSPDRGGNQPQHF. The CDR3 DNA reads TGTGCCAGCTCACCGGACAGGGGAGGCAATCAGCCCCAGCATTTT. Using reference TRBV18 and TRBJ1-5 for the parts outside the CDR3, the full variable domain is NAGVMQNPRHLVRRRGQEARLRCSPMKGHSHVYWYRQLPEEGLKFMVYLQKENIIDESGMPKERFSAEFPKEGPSILRIQQVVRGDSAAYFCASSPDRGGNQPQHFGDGTRLSIL.

The chain is built from TRBV5-4 and TRBJ2-7, with D maybe TRBD2 (6 bases). V was trimmed by 9 bases and J by 1 base, leaving 23 bases between them. The CDR3 runs 16 residues. Germline V CDR1 and CDR2: SGHNT, YYREEE (reference sequence). The CDR3 DNA reads as TGTGCCACCACTCTATCCAAGACTAGTGGGTCCTACGAGCAGTACTTC. Its protein product is CATTLSKTSGSYEQYF.

This chain joins TRBV7-9 and TRBJ2-3; the match to TRBD1 covers 9 bases. The CDR3 covers 14 residues. Germline V gives CDR1 SEHNR, CDR2 FQNEAQ (reference sequence). J lost 5 bases, V lost 5 bases, and 5 bases had no gene match. The CDR3 spells CASSLQGARDTQYF. The CDR3 region has the DNA TGTGCCAGCAGCCTACAGGGGGCCCGAGATACGCAGTATTTT.

This chain uses TRBV18 with TRBJ1-1; no clear D gene. CDR1 is KGHSH and CDR2 is LQKENI in the germline V gene. V was trimmed by 0 bases and J by 1 base, leaving 6 bases between them. The CDR3 contains 14 residues. Here the CDR3 DNA reads TGTGCCAGCTCACCACCGGCCGGGAACACTGAAGCTTTCTTT. It encodes CASSPPAGNTEAFF.

The rearrangement joins TRBV4-2 to TRBJ2-3, with 11 positions matching TRBD2. Trimming at V came to 0 bases and at J to 2 bases, leaving 4 bases not matched to a gene. This CDR3 is built from 17 residues. Per germline, CDR1 LGHNA and CDR2 YNFKEQ. The CDR3 is CASSQDPSGRPTDTQYF. The DNA for the CDR3 is TGTGCCAGCAGCCAAGACCCTAGCGGGAGGCCCACAGATACGCAGTATTTT.

The V gene is TRBV29-1, the J gene TRBJ1-1, with 8 bases that match TRBD1. This CDR3 has 13 residues. After removal of 4 bases from V and 2 bases from J, the junction contained 3 bases not matched to a gene. Germline V lookup: CDR1 SQVTM, CDR2 ANQGSEA. The CDR3 region is CSVVQGENTEAFF. CDR3 nucleotide sequence: TGCAGCGTTGTACAGGGGGAAAACACTGAAGCTTTCTTT.

This chain links TRBV7-2 with TRBJ1-2; no firm D call. The CDR3 sequence is 16 residues long. Germline loops: CDR1 SGHTA, CDR2 FQGNSA. The germline V and J ends were trimmed by 7 bases and 4 bases, with 22 bases remaining between them. CDR3 DNA sequence: TGTGCCAGCATTACCGACCGTAGGGTGTCTGGCTATGGCTACACCTTC. It translates to CASITDRRVSGYGYTF.

The V call is TRBV29-1, the J call TRBJ1-2; 7 positions agree with TRBD1. This CDR3 comprises 13 residues. Germline loops: CDR1 SQVTM, CDR2 ANQGSEA. The V and J ends lost 7 bases and 4 bases, in that order; junction bases with no gene match: 9. The DNA for the CDR3 is TGCAGCGGCGAGAACCGGGACAGCTATGGCTACACCTTC. It is translated as CSGENRDSYGYTF.

This chain uses TRBV11-3 with TRBJ2-5, with D possibly TRBD1 on 6 matching bases. This CDR3 comprises 15 residues. The germline V gene has CDR1 SGHNT and CDR2 YENEEA. The V gene lost 5 bases and the J gene lost 5 bases, with 18 bases spanning the gap. The CDR3 DNA follows: TGTGCCAGCAGCCCAACCGCGACAGGTTCGGAGACCCAGTACTTC. Its protein is CASSPTATGSETQYF.

This chain joins TRBV11-2 and TRBJ2-7; D remains ambiguous. Germline assignment: CDR1 SGHAT and CDR2 FQNNGV. This CDR3 region has 13 residues. V lost 2 bases to trimming and J lost 4 bases, with 9 bases between them. CDR3 protein: CASSLSSTYEQYF. As DNA, the CDR3 is TGTGCCAGCAGCTTATCCAGTACGTACGAGCAGTACTTC.

The chain couples TRBV11-3 to TRBJ1-2, with 8 bases aligning to TRBD1. This CDR3 region has 16 residues. Germline values: CDR1 SGHNT, CDR2 YENEEA. Trimming removed 1 base from V and 5 bases from J; junction bases left unmatched: 9. The CDR3: CASSLGPTGDYYGYTF. The CDR3 coding sequence is TGTGCCAGCAGCTTAGGGCCGACAGGGGATTATTATGGCTACACCTTC.

The CDR3: CASSDTGLAGIGELFF. The CDR3 nucleotides read TGTGCCAGCAGTGACACGGGACTAGCGGGAATCGGGGAGCTGTTTTTT. This chain connects TRBV6-4 to TRBJ2-2, with 13 positions matching TRBD2. Germline V gene sequence: CDR1 MRHNA, CDR2 SNTAGT. This CDR3 has 16 amino acids. The J segment lost 7 bases and the V segment lost 2 bases, leaving 4 bases of the junction unmatched.

J is TRBJ2-3 and V is TRBV27, with D possibly TRBD1 on 5 matching bases. The CDR3 consists of 16 residues. Deletions cut 4 bases from V and 1 base from J, with 15 bases between. Germline V gene data show CDR1 as MNHEY and CDR2 as SMNVEV (reference sequence). Here the CDR3 reads CASSSPQVYGTDTQYF. DNA of the CDR3: TGTGCCAGCAGTTCCCCACAGGTATATGGCACAGATACGCAGTATTTT.

This clone was seen a single time. Here the CDR3 DNA reads TGTGCCAGCAGTAGGGAGGGCAATGAGCAGTTCTTC. It encodes CASSREGNEQFF. The chain joins TRBV6-5 to TRBJ2-1; 7 bases fit TRBD2. Unmatched junction bases numbered 1, after V lost 5 bases and J lost 6 bases. The CDR3 is 12 residues long. CDR1 is MNHEY and CDR2 is SVGAGI in the germline V gene.

The V call is TRBV28, the J call TRBJ1-2; D not resolved. CDR3 length: 15 residues. The V end was cut by 6 bases, the J end by 5 bases, with 19 bases between. From germline, CDR1 is MDHEN and CDR2 SYDVKM. CDR3 loop: CASSPSIIFKYGYTF. CDR3 coding DNA: TGTGCCAGCAGCCCCTCGATAATTTTTAAATATGGCTACACCTTC.

This sequence joins TRBV6-6 and TRBJ2-7, with TRBD2 matching 9 bases. Trimming took 6 bases from V and 0 from J; bases not matched to a gene: 3. In germline, CDR1 is MNHNY, CDR2 SVGAGI (reference sequence). CDR3 length: 14 residues. The CDR3, as DNA: TGTGCCAGCAGACTTAGCGGGAGCTCCTACGAGCAGTACTTC. It is translated as CASRLSGSSYEQYF.

The chain recombines TRBV19 with TRBJ2-2; D is unresolved. Germline-derived CDR1 and CDR2 are LNHDA and SQIVND (reference sequence). The CDR3 runs to 12 residues. Trimming pared 10 bases from V and 8 bases from J, leaving 14 bases between. The CDR3 DNA follows: TGTGCCATCGAGATTTCCCGTGGGGAGCTGTTTTTT. Its translation: CAIEISRGELFF.

This chain uses TRBV9 with TRBJ1-3, with D perhaps TRBD1 (5 bases). CDR1 SGDLS and CDR2 YYNGEE come from the germline V gene. V dropped 0 bases and J dropped 0 bases, with 7 bases sitting between them. The CDR3 is 15 residues long. CDR3 sequence: CASSVAGTSGNTIYF. DNA for the CDR3: TGTGCCAGCAGCGTAGCAGGGACCTCTGGAAACACCATATATTTT.

The chain employs TRBV7-8 and TRBJ1-1, with 10 bases lining up with TRBD1. CDR3 size: 18 residues. The V gene's germline CDR1 is SGHVS and CDR2 FQNEAQ. V shed 1 base and J 0 bases; nucleotides not matched to a gene: 8. This chain's CDR3 is CASSLVTWTGGVNTEAFF. CDR3 nucleotide sequence: TGTGCCAGCAGCTTAGTTACCTGGACAGGGGGGGTGAACACTGAAGCTTTCTTT.

The genes are TRBV11-3 and TRBJ1-1; D ambiguous. Trimming took off 7 bases at V and 0 bases at J, with 12 bases between the two ends. The CDR3 sequence is 14 residues long. Germline CDR1 and CDR2: SGHNT and YENEEA. The CDR3 here is CASMGRSMNTEAFF. The CDR3 DNA reads as TGTGCCAGCATGGGCAGGAGCATGAACACTGAAGCTTTCTTT.

This clone was detected only a few times. The genes are TRBV7-9 and TRBJ1-3, with D uncertain. This CDR3 spans 16 amino acids. Germline assignment: CDR1 SEHNR and CDR2 FQNEAQ (reference sequence). V gave up 5 bases and J gave up 4 bases, with 18 bases separating them. As DNA, the CDR3 is TGTGCCAGCAGCCTGCTGCCCGGGGTTTACGGAAACACCATATATTTT. Translated, it gives CASSLLPGVYGNTIYF.

The chain uses TRBV2 and TRBJ2-5; perhaps TRBD2 as D (5 bases). Germline values: CDR1 SNHLY, CDR2 FYNNEI. The CDR3 contains 12 residues. Trimming removed 5 bases at V and 5 bases at J, with 9 bases between. The CDR3 bases are TGTGCCAGCAGTATGAGCGGCGAGACCCAGTACTTC. Encoded protein: CASSMSGETQYF.